This T cell receptor (beta chain) was retrieved from a study of OX40 agonist ivuxolimab in advanced cancers. The study in broad terms: Ivuxolimab was an agonistic, fully human IgG2 monoclonal antibody directed against OX40 (CD134), a costimulatory receptor. Intravenous ivuxolimab was administered to patients every 2 weeks at six dose levels: 0.01, 0.1, 0.3, 1.5, 3 and 10 mg/kg. Peripheral TCRbeta sequencing was intended to test whether TCR sequence diversity was altered and clonal T-cell expansion was caused by ivuxolimab. Of the approximately 50 patients in dose escalation, approximately 20 had hepatocellular carcinoma, some 15 had melanoma, 9 had renal cell carcinoma and 9 had head and neck cancer. Three dose-escalation patients achieved partial responses, one with hepatocellular carcinoma and two with cutaneous melanoma. The paper reports the monotherapy dose-escalation portion (N of about 56 patients) of the phase I ivuxolimab trial. The dose-escalation cohort was about 87% male with a mean age of 60 years, ranging from roughly 23 to 90. Prior anti-PD-1, anti-PD-L1 or anti-CTLA-4 therapy was permitted, and 40% of dose-escalation patients had received checkpoint inhibitors.

As regards this clone: Which antigen it targets is not known. There are no base qualities to consult, and no much larger clone falls within one base.

The trial excluded patients who had a history of autoimmune disease or were on systemic immunosuppression. Peripheral blood for TCR sequencing was collected from all dose cohorts at baseline, on cycle 4 day 1, and on cycle 7 day 1. The samples were drawn from a first-in-human, open-label, multicenter phase I dose-escalation trial of ivuxolimab. Adults with locally advanced or metastatic head and neck squamous cell, hepatocellular, melanoma or renal cell carcinoma were enrolled in the trial. Before TCR sequencing, CD4+ T cells and CD8+ T cells from peripheral blood were sorted into separate populations. General findings and caveats noted by the study authors: At doses of 0.1 to 3.0 mg/kg, clonal expansion of both CD4+ and CD8+ blood T cells was observed from baseline to week 6. Low levels of normalized T-cell clonal expansion were also seen in some patients who did not respond. On average, CD8+ T cells showed more expanded clones than CD4+ T cells after ivuxolimab. Antigen specificity was not determined for the clonally expanded peripheral T cells. Partial responders in the 0.1-3.0 mg/kg groups had among the lowest normalized peripheral clonal expansion, especially among CD8+ T cells.

For sequencing of the TCRbeta CDR3 region, genomic DNA was extracted from the sorted cells. The immunoSEQ Assay was used for sequencing of TCRbeta CDR3 regions. Sourced from immuneACCESS, this table was stored by TCRdb with only in-frame sequences that have V and J called. A share of the clones is absent; for the studies checked, an unresolved V gene accounts for under half, and the remainder has no known explanation. For this sample there are about 51,000 clones; almost 90% appear just once. The ten most abundant clones make up 3.6% of the sample. Sample: CD4+ or CD8+ T cells sorted from blood, taken in a trial of the OX40 agonist ivuxolimab. This TCR was sampled from an adult with an advanced solid tumor such as melanoma, head and neck, liver or kidney cancer.

The DNA reads as follows: TGTGCCAGCTCACTCGGACAGGGCATGGGGGAGCAGTACTTC. Its product reads: CASSLGQGMGEQYF. The chain uses TRBV18 and TRBJ2-7; 8 junctional bases match TRBD1. The CDR3, cysteine through phenylalanine, is 14 amino acids long. Just CDR3 DNA is preserved here, 42 bases in frame from base 1. CDR1 and CDR2 (KGHSH, LQKENI) derive from the germline V gene. V and J are trimmed by 4 bases and 7 bases, and the gene matches miss 9 bases of the junction. The CDR3, completed at both ends by the reference TRBV18 and TRBJ2-7 genes, gives the full variable domain NAGVMQNPRHLVRRRGQEARLRCSPMKGHSHVYWYRQLPEEGLKFMVYLQKENIIDESGMPKERFSAEFPKEGPSILRIQQVVRGDSAAYFCASSLGQGMGEQYFGPGTRLTVT.